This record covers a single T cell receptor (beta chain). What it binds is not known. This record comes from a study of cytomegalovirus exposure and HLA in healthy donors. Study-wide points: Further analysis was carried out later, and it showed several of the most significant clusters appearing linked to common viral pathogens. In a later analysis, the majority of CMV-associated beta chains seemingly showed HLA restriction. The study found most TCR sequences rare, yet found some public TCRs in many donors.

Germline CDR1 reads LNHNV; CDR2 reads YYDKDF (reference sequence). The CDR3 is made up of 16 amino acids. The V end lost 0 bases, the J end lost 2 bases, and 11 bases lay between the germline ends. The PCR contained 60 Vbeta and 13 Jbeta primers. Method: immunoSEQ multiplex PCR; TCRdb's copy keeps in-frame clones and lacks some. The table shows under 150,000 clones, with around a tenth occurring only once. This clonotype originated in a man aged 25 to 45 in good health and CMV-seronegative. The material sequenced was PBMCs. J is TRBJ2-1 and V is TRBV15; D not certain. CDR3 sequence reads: CATSRDDFYTYNEQFF. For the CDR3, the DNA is TGTGCCACCAGCAGAGATGACTTTTACACCTACAATGAGCAGTTCTTC.